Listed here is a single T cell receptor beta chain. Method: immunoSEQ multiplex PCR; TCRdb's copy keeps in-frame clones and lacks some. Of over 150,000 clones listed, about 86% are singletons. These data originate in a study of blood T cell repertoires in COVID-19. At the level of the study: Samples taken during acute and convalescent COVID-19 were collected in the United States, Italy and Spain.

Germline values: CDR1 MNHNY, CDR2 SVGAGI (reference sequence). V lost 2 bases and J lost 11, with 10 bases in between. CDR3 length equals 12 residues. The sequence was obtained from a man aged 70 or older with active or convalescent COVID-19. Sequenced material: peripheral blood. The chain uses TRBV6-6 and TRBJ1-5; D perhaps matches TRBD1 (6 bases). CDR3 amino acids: CASSYRTVSQHF. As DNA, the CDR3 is TGTGCCAGCAGTTACCGGACAGTTTCCCAGCATTTT.